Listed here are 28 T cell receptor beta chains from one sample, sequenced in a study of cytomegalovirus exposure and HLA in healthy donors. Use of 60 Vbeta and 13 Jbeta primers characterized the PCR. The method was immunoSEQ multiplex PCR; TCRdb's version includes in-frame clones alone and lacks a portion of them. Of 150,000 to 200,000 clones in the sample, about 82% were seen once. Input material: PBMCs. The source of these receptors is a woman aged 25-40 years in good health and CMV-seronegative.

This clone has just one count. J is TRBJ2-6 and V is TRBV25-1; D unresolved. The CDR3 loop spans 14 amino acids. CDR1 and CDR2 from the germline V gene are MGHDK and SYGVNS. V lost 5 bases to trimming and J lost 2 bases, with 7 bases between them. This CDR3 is CASSQSTGANVLTF. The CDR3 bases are TGTGCCAGCAGTCAATCCACTGGGGCCAACGTCCTGACTTTC.

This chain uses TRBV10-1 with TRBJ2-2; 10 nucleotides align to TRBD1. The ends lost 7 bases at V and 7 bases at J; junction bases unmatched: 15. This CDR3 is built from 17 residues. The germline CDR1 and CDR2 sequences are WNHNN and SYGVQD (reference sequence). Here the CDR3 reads CASTLTGGPVLVGELFF. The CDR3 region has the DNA TGCGCCAGCACCCTGACAGGGGGCCCCGTTCTTGTCGGGGAGCTGTTTTTT.

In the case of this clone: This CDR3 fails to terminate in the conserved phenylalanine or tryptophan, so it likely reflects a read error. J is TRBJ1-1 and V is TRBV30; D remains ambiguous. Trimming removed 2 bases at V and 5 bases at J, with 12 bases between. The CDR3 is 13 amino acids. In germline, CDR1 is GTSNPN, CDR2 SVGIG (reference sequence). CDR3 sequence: CAWSYEGGTEAFL. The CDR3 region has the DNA TGTGCCTGGAGTTATGAGGGAGGGACTGAAGCTTTCTTG.

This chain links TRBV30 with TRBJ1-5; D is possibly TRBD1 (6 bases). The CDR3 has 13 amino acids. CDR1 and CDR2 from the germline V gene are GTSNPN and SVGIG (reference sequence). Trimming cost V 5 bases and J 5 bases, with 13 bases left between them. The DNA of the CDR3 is TGTGCCTGGGAGACAGGAGGACATCAGCCCCAGCATTTT. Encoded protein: CAWETGGHQPQHF.

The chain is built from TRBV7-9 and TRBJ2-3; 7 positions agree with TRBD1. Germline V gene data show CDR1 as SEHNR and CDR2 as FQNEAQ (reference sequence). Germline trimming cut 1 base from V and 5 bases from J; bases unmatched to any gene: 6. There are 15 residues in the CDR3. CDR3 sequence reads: CASSLETGWGDTQYF. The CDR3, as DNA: TGTGCCAGCAGCTTAGAGACAGGGTGGGGAGATACGCAGTATTTT.

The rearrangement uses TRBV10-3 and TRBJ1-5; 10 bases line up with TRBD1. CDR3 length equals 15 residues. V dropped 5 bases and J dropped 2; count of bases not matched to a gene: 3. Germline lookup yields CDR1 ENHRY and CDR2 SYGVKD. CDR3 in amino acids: CAISTGTGGNQPQHF. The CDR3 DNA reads TGTGCCATCAGTACCGGGACAGGGGGCAATCAGCCCCAGCATTTT.

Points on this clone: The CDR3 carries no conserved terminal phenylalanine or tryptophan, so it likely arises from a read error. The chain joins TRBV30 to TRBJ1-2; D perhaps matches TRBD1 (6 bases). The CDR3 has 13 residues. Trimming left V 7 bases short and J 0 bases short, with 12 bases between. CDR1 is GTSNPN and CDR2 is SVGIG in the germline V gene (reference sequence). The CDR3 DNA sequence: TGTGCCTCCCCAAGGGGGTCTAACTATGGCTACACCGTC. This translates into CASPRGSNYGYTV.

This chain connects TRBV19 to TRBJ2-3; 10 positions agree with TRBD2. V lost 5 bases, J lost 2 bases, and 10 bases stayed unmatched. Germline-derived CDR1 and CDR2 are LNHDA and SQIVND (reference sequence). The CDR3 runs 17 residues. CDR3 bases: TGTGCCAGTAGTCCGACTCTAGCGGGGGTAAACACAGATACGCAGTATTTT. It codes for CASSPTLAGVNTDTQYF.

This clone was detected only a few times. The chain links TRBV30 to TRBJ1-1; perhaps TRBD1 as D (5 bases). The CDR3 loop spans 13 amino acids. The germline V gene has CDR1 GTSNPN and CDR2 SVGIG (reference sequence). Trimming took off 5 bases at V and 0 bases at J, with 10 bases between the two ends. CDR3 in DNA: TGTGCCTGGGACAGACTTTTGAACACTGAAGCTTTCTTT. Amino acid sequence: CAWDRLLNTEAFF. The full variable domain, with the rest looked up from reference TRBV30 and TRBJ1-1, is SQTIHQWPATLVQPVGSPLSLECTVEGTSNPNLYWYRQAAGRGLQLLFYSVGIGQISSEVPQNLSASRPQDRQFILSSKKLLLSDSGFYLCAWDRLLNTEAFFGQGTRLTVV.

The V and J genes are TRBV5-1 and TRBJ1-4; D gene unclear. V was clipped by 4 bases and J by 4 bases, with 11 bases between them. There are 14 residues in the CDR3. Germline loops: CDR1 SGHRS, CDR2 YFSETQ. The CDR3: CASSRDGYNEKLFF. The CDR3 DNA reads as TGCGCCAGCAGCCGAGACGGGTATAATGAAAAACTGTTTTTT. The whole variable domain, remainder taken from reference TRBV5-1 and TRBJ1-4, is KAGVTQTPRYLIKTRGQQVTLSCSPISGHRSVSWYQQTPGQGLQFLFEYFSETQRNKGNFPGRFSGRQFSNSRSEMNVSTLELGDSALYLCASSRDGYNEKLFFGSGTQLSVL.

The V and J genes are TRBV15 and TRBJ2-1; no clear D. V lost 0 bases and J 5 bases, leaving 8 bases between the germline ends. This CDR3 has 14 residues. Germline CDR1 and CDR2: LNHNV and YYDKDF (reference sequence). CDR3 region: CATSRDRTDNEQFF. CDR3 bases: TGTGCCACCAGCAGAGATCGTACAGACAATGAGCAGTTCTTC.

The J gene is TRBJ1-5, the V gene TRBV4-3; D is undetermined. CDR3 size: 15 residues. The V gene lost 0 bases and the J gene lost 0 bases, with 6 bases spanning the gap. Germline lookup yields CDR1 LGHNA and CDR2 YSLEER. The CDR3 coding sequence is TGCGCCAGCAGCCAAGACTCGTATAGCAATCAGCCCCAGCATTTT. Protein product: CASSQDSYSNQPQHF.

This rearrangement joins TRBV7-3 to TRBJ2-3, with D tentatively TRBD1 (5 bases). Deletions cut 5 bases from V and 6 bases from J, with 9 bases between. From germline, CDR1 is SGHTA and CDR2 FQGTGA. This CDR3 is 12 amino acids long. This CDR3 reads CASSQGRDTQYF. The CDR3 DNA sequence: TGTGCCAGCAGCCAGGGTCGCGATACGCAGTATTTT.

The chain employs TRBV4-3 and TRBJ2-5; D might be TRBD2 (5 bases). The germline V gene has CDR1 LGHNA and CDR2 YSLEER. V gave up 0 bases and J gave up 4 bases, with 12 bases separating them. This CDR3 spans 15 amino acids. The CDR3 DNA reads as TGCGCCAGCAGCCAAGAGTGGAGCGGACGAGAGACCCAGTACTTC. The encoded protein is CASSQEWSGRETQYF.

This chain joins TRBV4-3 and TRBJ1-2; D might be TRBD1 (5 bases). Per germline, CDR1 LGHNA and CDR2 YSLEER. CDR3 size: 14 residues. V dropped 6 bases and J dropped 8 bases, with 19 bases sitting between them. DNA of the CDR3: TGCGCCAGCAGTACGGGACTTGGGACGGGGGGCTACACCTTC. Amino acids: CASSTGLGTGGYTF.

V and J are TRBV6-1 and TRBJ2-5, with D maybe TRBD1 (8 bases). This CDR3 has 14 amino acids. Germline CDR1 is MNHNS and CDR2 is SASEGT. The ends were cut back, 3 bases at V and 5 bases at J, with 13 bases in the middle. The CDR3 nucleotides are TGTGCCAGCAGTGACGGACAGGGAGGGGAGACCCAGTACTTC. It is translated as CASSDGQGGETQYF.

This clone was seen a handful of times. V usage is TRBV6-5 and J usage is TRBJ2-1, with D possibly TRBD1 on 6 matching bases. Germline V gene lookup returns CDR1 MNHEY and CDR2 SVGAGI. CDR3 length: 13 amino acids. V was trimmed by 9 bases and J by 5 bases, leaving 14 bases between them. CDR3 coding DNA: TGTGCCAGTAGGGGTGGACAGCACAATGAGCAGTTCTTC. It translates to CASRGGQHNEQFF.

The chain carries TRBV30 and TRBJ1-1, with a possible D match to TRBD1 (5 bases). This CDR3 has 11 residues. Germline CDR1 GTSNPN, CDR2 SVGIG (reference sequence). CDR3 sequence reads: CAGRKNTEAFF. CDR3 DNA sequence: TGTGCGGGGCGGAAAAACACTGAAGCTTTCTTT.

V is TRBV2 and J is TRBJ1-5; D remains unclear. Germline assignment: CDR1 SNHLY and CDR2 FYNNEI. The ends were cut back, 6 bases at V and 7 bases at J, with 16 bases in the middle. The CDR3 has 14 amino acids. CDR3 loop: CASSGNQVSQPQHF. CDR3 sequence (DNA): TGTGCCAGCAGCGGAAATCAGGTTTCGCAGCCCCAGCATTTT.

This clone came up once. In nucleotides, the CDR3 is TGTGCCAGCAGCCCCGGATCCCGAGCGTCTGGGGCCAACGTCCTGACTTTC. Translation: CASSPGSRASGANVLTF. The chain has TRBV5-4 and TRBJ2-6; no firm D call. Trimming took off 4 bases at V and 1 base at J, with 15 bases between the two ends. Germline CDR1 SGHNT, CDR2 YYREEE (reference sequence). The CDR3 sequence is 17 residues long.

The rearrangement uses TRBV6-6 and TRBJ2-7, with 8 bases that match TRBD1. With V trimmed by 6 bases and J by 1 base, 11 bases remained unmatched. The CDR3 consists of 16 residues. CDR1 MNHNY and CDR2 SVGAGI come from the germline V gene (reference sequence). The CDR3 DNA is TGTGCCAGCAGCTACCCCTTGGACAGGGTATCCTACGAGCAGTACTTC. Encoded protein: CASSYPLDRVSYEQYF.

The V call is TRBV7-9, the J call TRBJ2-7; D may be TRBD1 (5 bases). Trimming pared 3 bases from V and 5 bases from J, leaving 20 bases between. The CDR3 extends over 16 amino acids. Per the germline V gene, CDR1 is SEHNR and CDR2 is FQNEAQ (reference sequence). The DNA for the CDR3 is TGTGCCAGCAGCTTTGTAACGAGCAGGGTAACGGACGAGCAGTACTTC. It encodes CASSFVTSRVTDEQYF.

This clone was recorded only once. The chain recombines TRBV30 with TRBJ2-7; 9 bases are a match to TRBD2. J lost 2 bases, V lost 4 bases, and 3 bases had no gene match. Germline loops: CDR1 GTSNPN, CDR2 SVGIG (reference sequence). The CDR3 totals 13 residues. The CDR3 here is CAWNGGGAYEQYF. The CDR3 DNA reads TGTGCCTGGAACGGCGGGGGGGCCTACGAGCAGTACTTC.

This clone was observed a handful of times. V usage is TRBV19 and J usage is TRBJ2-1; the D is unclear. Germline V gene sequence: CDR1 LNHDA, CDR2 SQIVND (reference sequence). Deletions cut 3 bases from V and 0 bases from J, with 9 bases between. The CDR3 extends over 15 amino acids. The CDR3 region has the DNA TGTGCCAGTAGTATCGGAGTGAGCTCCTACAATGAGCAGTTCTTC. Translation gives CASSIGVSSYNEQFF.

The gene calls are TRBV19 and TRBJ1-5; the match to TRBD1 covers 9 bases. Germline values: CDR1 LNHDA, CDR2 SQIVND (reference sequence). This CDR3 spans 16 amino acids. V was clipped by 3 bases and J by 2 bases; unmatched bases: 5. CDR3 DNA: TGTGCCAGTAGTATTAGGACAGGGGAACGCAATCAGCCCCAGCATTTT. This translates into CASSIRTGERNQPQHF.

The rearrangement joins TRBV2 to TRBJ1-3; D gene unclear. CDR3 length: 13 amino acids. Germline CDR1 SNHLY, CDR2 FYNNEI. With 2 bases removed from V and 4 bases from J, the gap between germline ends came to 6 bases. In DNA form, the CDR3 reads TGTGCCAGCAGTGAACTAGTGGGAAACACCATATATTTT. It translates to CASSELVGNTIYF.

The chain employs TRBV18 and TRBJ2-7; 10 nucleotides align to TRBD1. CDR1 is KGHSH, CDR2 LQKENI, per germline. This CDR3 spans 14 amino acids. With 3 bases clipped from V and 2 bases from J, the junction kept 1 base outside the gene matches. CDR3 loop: CASSPGQGAYEQYF. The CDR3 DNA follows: TGTGCCAGCTCACCCGGACAGGGGGCCTACGAGCAGTACTTC.

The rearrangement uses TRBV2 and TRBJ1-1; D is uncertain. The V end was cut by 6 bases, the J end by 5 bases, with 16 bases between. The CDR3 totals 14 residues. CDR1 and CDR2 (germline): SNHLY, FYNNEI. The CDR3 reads CASSLEGVGTEAFF. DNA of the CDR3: TGTGCCAGCAGCCTAGAGGGAGTGGGGACTGAAGCTTTCTTT.